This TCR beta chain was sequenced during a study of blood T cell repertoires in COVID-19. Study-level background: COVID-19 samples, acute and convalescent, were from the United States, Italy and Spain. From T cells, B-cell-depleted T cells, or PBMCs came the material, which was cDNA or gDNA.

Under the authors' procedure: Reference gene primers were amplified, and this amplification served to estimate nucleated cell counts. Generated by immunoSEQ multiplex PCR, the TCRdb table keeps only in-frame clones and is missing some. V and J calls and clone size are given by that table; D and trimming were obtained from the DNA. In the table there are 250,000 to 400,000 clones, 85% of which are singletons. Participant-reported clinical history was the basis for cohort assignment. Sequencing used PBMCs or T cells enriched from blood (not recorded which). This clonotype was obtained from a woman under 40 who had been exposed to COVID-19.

In nucleotides, the CDR3 is TGTGCCAGCGCGACCGATGGACATTCCTATAATTCACCCCTCCACTTT. It specifies CASATDGHSYNSPLHF. V usage is TRBV28 and J usage is TRBJ1-6, with TRBD1 as a possible D gene (5 bases). Germline loops: CDR1 MDHEN, CDR2 SYDVKM. The CDR3 contains 16 residues. V was clipped by 8 bases and J by 1 base, with 15 bases between them.